This is a list of T cell receptor beta chains from one sample in a study of STAT5B mutations in CD4+ large granular lymphocyte leukemia. This table comes from immunoSEQ multiplex PCR, and its TCRdb copy is limited to in-frame clones, with some not included. The profile covers roughly 48,000 clones, with roughly two thirds appearing a single time and 1.5% to 1.9% taken by the ten largest. The sequencing sample was made of CD4+ T cells from blood buffy coats. The receptors were sampled from a human donor in good health. Each CDR3 is given with its conserved first and last residue. A D gene is named only where the DNA matches it firmly. A clone size is listed for some rows: how often the clone was seen (once, few, many), or a class if it is expanded.

TGTGCCAGTAGTATCCCGGACATCGGCGCGGCTTTCTTT | CASSIPDIGAAFF | TRBJ1-1 | 13 | NA | TRBV19 | few
TGTGCCGGAAAGGACAGCGGAGAGACCCAGTACTTC | CAGKDSGETQYF | TRBJ2-5 | 12 | NA | TRBV5-4 | NA
TGTGCCAGCAGTTATCAGGGTGGTGGTGAAGCTTTCTTT | CASSYQGGGEAFF | TRBJ1-1 | 13 | NA | TRBV6-5 | NA
TGCGCCAGCAGCACCCGAACAGGGACTAATGAAAAACTGTTTTTT | CASSTRTGTNEKLFF | TRBJ1-4 | 15 | NA | TRBV5-1 | NA
TGTGCCAGCAATCCGTCAGGGGGGCACGGTGAAAAACTGTTTTTT | CASNPSGGHGEKLFF | TRBJ1-4 | 15 | TRBD1 | TRBV6-5 | few
TGTGCCAGCTCACCAGGACAGTACACAGATACGCAGTATTTT | CASSPGQYTDTQYF | TRBJ2-3 | 14 | NA | TRBV18 | NA
TGTGCCAGCAGCCCCAAGGGGGGTGGGGGGGCCCCAGATACGCAGTATTTT | CASSPKGGGGAPDTQYF | TRBJ2-3 | 17 | NA | TRBV9 | NA
TGTGCCAGCCGGTGGAATAACTATGGCTACACCTTC | CASRWNNYGYTF | TRBJ1-2 | 12 | NA | TRBV28 | NA
TGTGCCAGCACCCCTATGGTGGCAGATACGCAGTATTTT | CASTPMVADTQYF | TRBJ2-3 | 13 | NA | TRBV7-9 | NA
TGCGCCAGCAGCCCCGGCGGGGGGAATCAGCCCCAGCATTTT | CASSPGGGNQPQHF | TRBJ1-5 | 14 | NA | TRBV5-1 | NA
TGCGCCAGCAGCTTCGGACAGGGAAGGACAGATACGCAGTATTTT | CASSFGQGRTDTQYF | TRBJ2-3 | 15 | TRBD1 | TRBV5-1 | NA
TGTGCCAGTAGTACCGGACAGGGTCCGGGAGCCAAAAACATTCAGTACTTC | CASSTGQGPGAKNIQYF | TRBJ2-4 | 17 | TRBD1 | TRBV19 | NA
TGTGCCAGCAGCGTAGGTTTCGGGGGGCGAGGAGAGACCCAGTACTTC | CASSVGFGGRGETQYF | TRBJ2-5 | 16 | NA | TRBV9 | NA
TGTGCCAGCAGCTCACAGGAGGGTCTCTACGAGCAGTACTTC | CASSSQEGLYEQYF | TRBJ2-7 | 14 | NA | TRBV7-2 | NA
TGTGCCAGCTCACCAAGAGGTATAGGGGGAGAGACCCAGTACTTC | CASSPRGIGGETQYF | TRBJ2-5 | 15 | NA | TRBV18 | NA
TGTGCCAGCAGCATACTAGCGGGGACCAGCACAGATACGCAGTATTTT | CASSILAGTSTDTQYF | TRBJ2-3 | 16 | TRBD2 | TRBV7-8 | NA
TGTGCCACCGGCGGCTACATGAACACTGAAGCTTTCTTT | CATGGYMNTEAFF | TRBJ1-1 | 13 | NA | TRBV28 | NA
TGTGCCAGCAGCTTAATGACAGGGGTGGACTATGGCTACACCTTC | CASSLMTGVDYGYTF | TRBJ1-2 | 15 | TRBD1 | TRBV6-1 | once
TGTGCCAGCTCACCCGGGACAGGGGAGTCCTATGGCTACACCTTC | CASSPGTGESYGYTF | TRBJ1-2 | 15 | TRBD1 | TRBV18 | NA
TGTGCCAGCAGCGGGACAGGGAATCAGCCCCAGCATTTT | CASSGTGNQPQHF | TRBJ1-5 | 13 | TRBD1 | TRBV5-8 | NA
TGTGCCAGCAGCTTAAAGGGGGGTGTAACCTTC | CASSLKGGVTF | TRBJ1-2 | 11 | NA | TRBV7-9 | NA
TGTGCCAGCAGTAACCCTTCAGGCATGAACACTGAAGCTTTCTTT | CASSNPSGMNTEAFF | TRBJ1-1 | 15 | NA | TRBV6-5 | NA
TGTGCCAGCTTGCTCGGGGGGGCTGATACGCAGTATTTT | CASLLGGADTQYF | TRBJ2-3 | 13 | TRBD2 | TRBV2 | NA
TGTGCCAGCAGTCTCCCCCGACAGGGGCATTCACCCCTCCACTTT | CASSLPRQGHSPLHF | TRBJ1-6 | 15 | TRBD1 | TRBV28 | NA
TGTGCCAGTAGCCCGACCGGGTCCTTCGCCCTTCCTCCCGAGTCCGTTGAGTTCTTC | CASSPTGSFALPPESVEFF | TRBJ2-1 | 19 | NA | TRBV19 | NA
TGTGCCAGCAGTTTATGGCTAGCGGGGACTAGCACAGATACGCAGTATTTT | CASSLWLAGTSTDTQYF | TRBJ2-3 | 17 | TRBD2 | TRBV27 | NA
TGCGCCAGTTATAGCGCATATCCCTACAATGAGCAGTTCTTC | CASYSAYPYNEQFF | TRBJ2-1 | 14 | NA | TRBV5-1 | NA
TGCGCCAGCAGCTTGGGGGCTAGCGGGCGGACCGGGGAGCTGTTTTTT | CASSLGASGRTGELFF | TRBJ2-2 | 16 | TRBD2 | TRBV5-1 | NA
TGTGCCAGCAGTGATCCGGGGGGCGGGGTGGAGACCCAGTACTTC | CASSDPGGGVETQYF | TRBJ2-5 | 15 | NA | TRBV2 | once
TGTGCCACCAGCCGCCACCCGGCCGGAAACAATGAGCAGTTCTTC | CATSRHPAGNNEQFF | TRBJ2-1 | 15 | NA | TRBV15 | NA
TGCAGCGCCACGACAGGGGCAAACCTTAATGAAAAACTGTTTTTT | CSATTGANLNEKLFF | TRBJ1-4 | 15 | TRBD1 | TRBV29-1 | NA
TGTGCCAGCAGCTTGCAAATAGATACGCAGTATTTT | CASSLQIDTQYF | TRBJ2-3 | 12 | NA | TRBV5-6 | NA
TGTGCCAGCAGCAGACCCCAGGGGGCCGGGGATAATGAAAAACTGTTTTTT | CASSRPQGAGDNEKLFF | TRBJ1-4 | 17 | TRBD1 | TRBV7-9 | NA
TGTGCCAGCAGCGTACCGGGGAAAGGGGAGCAGTACTTC | CASSVPGKGEQYF | TRBJ2-7 | 13 | NA | TRBV28 | medium-sized
TGTGCCAGCAGAATGGGACAGAATAATCAGCCCCAGCATTTT | CASRMGQNNQPQHF | TRBJ1-5 | 14 | TRBD1 | TRBV6-1 | NA
TGTGCCATCAGTGAGTCGGGGGCAGGAGTAGGGGAGCAGTACTTC | CAISESGAGVGEQYF | TRBJ2-7 | 15 | NA | TRBV10-3 | NA